This record looks at one T cell receptor (beta chain) sequence and its context. As originally analysed: The assay estimated nucleated cells by amplifying reference gene primers. TCRdb's copy holds only in-frame clones and misses some; the assay was immunoSEQ multiplex PCR. V and J calls and clone size are copied from that table; D and trimming were computed from the DNA. The data show 140,000 or so clones, with approximately 89% seen just once and around 1.6% held by the top ten. The data were taken from a study of blood T cell repertoires in COVID-19. Looking at the study overall: COVID-19 samples, acute and convalescent, were from the United States, Italy and Spain. T cells, B-cell-depleted T cells, or PBMCs provided the cDNA or gDNA that served as material.

V lost 0 bases and J lost 0, with 16 bases in between. CDR3 size: 19 residues. Germline V gene data show CDR1 as SGHRS and CDR2 as YFSETQ. The sample comprised peripheral blood. The chain couples TRBV5-1 to TRBJ2-6; D gene ambiguous. The clonotype originates from a human donor in a cohort sampled during active COVID-19. CDR3 region: CASSLASGSITSGANVLTF. The CDR3 DNA sequence: TGCGCCAGCAGCTTGGCCTCGGGTTCTATAACCTCTGGGGCCAACGTCCTGACTTTC.